This is a list of T cell receptor beta chains from one sample in a study of T cell responses to AZD1222 COVID-19 vaccine. Assay used: immunoSEQ multiplex PCR; TCRdb lists only in-frame clones, some missing. This table has under 100,000 clones, around 86% appearing once. The material was peripheral blood, obtained on day 0 of AZD1222 vaccination. The origin of the receptors is an adult in good health. Both conserved end residues are part of each CDR3. The D gene is left open where the match is weak. Clone size is not always given. Where it is, it says once, few, many or a class for expanded clones.

D gene	clone size	V gene	J gene	CDR3 DNA	CDR3 protein
TRBD1	.	TRBV6-5	TRBJ1-2	TGTGCCAGCAGAGCCGACAGGGGGCGGTGGGATGGCTACACCTTC	CASRADRGRWDGYTF
.	.	TRBV10-1	TRBJ2-7	TGCGCCAGCCTGGGGGAGGACCGGGACAAGGGGCCCTGCGAGCAGTACTTC	CASLGEDRDKGPCEQYF
.	.	TRBV7-6	TRBJ1-2	TGTGCCAGCAGCTTAGACAGGGACTATGGCTACACCTTC	CASSLDRDYGYTF
.	.	TRBV7-9	TRBJ1-4	TGTGCCAGCAGCCCCCGATCGGGGCGAGAGGAAAAACTGTTTTTT	CASSPRSGREEKLFF
TRBD2	.	TRBV7-9	TRBJ2-1	TGTGCCAGCAGCTTACGTGGCGGGAGAGACCGGGAGCAGTTCTTC	CASSLRGGRDREQFF
TRBD2	.	TRBV5-1	TRBJ2-7	TGCGCCAGCAGCCCGGCACTAGCGGGAGGGCCGGACGAGCAGTACTTC	CASSPALAGGPDEQYF
TRBD2	.	TRBV9	TRBJ2-7	TGTGCCAGCACCAAAGGGGCTAGCGGGAGCTACGAGCAGTACTTC	CASTKGASGSYEQYF
.	.	TRBV5-6	TRBJ2-7	TGTGCCAGCACCTTTCCGGACGGCCCGGGATCGGACGAGCAGTACTTC	CASTFPDGPGSDEQYF
TRBD2	.	TRBV7-2	TRBJ2-5	TGTGCCAGCAGCCGGTCCGGGACTAGAGGGAAGGAGACCCAGTACTTC	CASSRSGTRGKETQYF
.	.	TRBV28	TRBJ2-1	TGTGCCAGCAGTTCGTCGGGCTCCTACAATGAGCAGTTCTTC	CASSSSGSYNEQFF
TRBD1	once	TRBV10-3	TRBJ2-5	TGTGCCATCAGGGGGACAGGACAAGAGACCCAGTACTTC	CAIRGTGQETQYF
.	.	TRBV20-1	TRBJ1-5	TGCAGTGCTAGTAACCCAGAGGCCTATAGCAATCAGCCCCAGCATTTT	CSASNPEAYSNQPQHF
.	once	TRBV28	TRBJ1-1	TGTGCCAGCACCAGGGTGGACGGTCAGGCGGAAGCTTTCTTT	CASTRVDGQAEAFF
TRBD1	.	TRBV28	TRBJ1-4	TGTGCCAGCAGAAGCCGGGACAGCCGAAATGAAAAACTGTTTTTT	CASRSRDSRNEKLFF
.	.	TRBV4-2	TRBJ1-1	TGTGCCAGCAGCCAAGATATCATGAGGACAGTGAACACTGAAGCTTTCTTT	CASSQDIMRTVNTEAFF
TRBD1	.	TRBV7-2	TRBJ1-2	TGTGCCAGCAGCCAAGACAGGGCCTATGGCTACACCTTC	CASSQDRAYGYTF
TRBD1	few	TRBV28	TRBJ2-5	TGTGCCAGCAGTCGACCCCGACAGGGAAAAGAGACCCAGTACTTC	CASSRPRQGKETQYF